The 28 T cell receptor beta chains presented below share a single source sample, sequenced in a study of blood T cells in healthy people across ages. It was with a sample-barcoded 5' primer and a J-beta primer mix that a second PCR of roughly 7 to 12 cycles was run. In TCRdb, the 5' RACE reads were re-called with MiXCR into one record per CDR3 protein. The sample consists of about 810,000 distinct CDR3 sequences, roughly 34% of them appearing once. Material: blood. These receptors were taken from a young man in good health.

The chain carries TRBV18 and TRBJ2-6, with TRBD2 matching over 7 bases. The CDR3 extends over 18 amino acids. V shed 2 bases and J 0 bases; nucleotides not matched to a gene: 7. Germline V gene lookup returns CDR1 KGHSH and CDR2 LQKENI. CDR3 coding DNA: TGTGCCAGCTCACCAAGGGGAGGGTCCAGCTCTGGGGCCAACGTCCTGACTTTC. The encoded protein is CASSPRGGSSSGANVLTF.

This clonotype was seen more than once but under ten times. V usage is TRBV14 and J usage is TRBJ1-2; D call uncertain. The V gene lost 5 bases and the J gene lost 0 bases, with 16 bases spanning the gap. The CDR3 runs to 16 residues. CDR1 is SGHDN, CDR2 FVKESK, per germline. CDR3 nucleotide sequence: TGTGCCAGCAGCTCGGTCCACCCACGACCTAACTATGGCTACACCTTC. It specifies CASSSVHPRPNYGYTF.

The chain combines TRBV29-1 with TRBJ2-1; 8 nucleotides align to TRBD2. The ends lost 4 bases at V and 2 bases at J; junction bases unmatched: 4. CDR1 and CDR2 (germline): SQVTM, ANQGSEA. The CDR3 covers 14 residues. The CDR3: CSVGVGGAYNEQFF. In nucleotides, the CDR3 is TGCAGCGTTGGCGTCGGGGGGGCCTACAATGAGCAGTTCTTC.

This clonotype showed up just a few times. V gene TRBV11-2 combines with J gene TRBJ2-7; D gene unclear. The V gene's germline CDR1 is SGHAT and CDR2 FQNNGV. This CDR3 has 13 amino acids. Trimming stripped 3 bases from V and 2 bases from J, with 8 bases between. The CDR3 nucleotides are TGTGCCAGCAGCTTCAAAAAGCCCTACGAGCAGTACTTC. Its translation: CASSFKKPYEQYF. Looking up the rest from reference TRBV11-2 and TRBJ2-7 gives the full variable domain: EAGVAQSPRYKIIEKRQSVAFWCNPISGHATLYWYQQILGQGPKLLIQFQNNGVVDDSQLPKDRFSAERLKGVDSTLKIQPAKLEDSAVYLCASSFKKPYEQYFGPGTRLTVT.

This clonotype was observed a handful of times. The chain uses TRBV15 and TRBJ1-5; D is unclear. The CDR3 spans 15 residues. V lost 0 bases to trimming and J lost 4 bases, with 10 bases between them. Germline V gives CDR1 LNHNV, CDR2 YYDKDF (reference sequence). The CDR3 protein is CATSRDKAGNQPQHF. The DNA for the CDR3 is TGTGCCACCAGCAGAGATAAGGCAGGTAATCAGCCCCAGCATTTT.

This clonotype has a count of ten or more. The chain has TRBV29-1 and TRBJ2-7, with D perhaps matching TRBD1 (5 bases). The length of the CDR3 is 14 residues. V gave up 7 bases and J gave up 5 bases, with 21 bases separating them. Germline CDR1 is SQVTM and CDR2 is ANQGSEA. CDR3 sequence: CSALTIGARDEQYF. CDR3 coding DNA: TGCAGCGCCCTTACGATTGGGGCGCGAGACGAGCAGTACTTC.

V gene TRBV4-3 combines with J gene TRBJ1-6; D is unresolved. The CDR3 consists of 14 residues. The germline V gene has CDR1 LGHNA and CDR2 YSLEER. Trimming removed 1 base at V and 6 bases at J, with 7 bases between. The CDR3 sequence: CASSQGRTNSPLHF. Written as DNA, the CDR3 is TGCGCCAGCAGCCAAGGTCGGACTAATTCACCCCTCCACTTT.

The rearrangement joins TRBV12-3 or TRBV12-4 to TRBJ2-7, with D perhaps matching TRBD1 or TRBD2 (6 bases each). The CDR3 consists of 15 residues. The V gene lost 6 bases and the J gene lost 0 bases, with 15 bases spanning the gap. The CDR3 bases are TGTGCCAGCAGCGGCCAAGAGGGGGGCTCCTACGAGCAGTACTTC. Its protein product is CASSGQEGGSYEQYF.

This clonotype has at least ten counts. The CDR3 sequence: CSVVFGTGHWIEETQYF. CDR3 DNA sequence: TGCAGCGTTGTGTTCGGGACAGGCCACTGGATCGAAGAGACCCAGTACTTC. The J gene is TRBJ2-5, the V gene TRBV29-1, with TRBD1 matching over 8 bases. The CDR3 extends over 17 amino acids. Germline CDR1 reads SQVTM; CDR2 reads ANQGSEA. Trimming removed 4 bases from V and 3 bases from J; junction bases left unmatched: 16. The full variable domain, rest sourced from reference TRBV29-1 and TRBJ2-5, is SAVISQKPSRDICQRGTSLTIQCQVDSQVTMMFWYRQQPGQSLTLIATANQGSEATYESGFVIDKFPISRPNLTFSTLTVSNMSPEDSSIYLCSVVFGTGHWIEETQYFGPGTRLLVL.

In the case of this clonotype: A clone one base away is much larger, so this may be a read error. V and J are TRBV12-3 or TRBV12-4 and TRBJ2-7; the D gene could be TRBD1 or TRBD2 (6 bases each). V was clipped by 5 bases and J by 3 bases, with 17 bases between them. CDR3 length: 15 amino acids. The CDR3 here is CASSMSGARLYEQYF. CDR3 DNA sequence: TGTGCCAGCAGTATGTCGGGGGCAAGGCTCTACGAGCAGTACTTC.

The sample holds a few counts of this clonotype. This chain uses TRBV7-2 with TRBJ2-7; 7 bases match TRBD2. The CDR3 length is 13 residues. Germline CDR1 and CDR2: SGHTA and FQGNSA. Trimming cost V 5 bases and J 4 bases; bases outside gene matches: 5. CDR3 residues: CASSPQLAYEQYF. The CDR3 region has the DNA TGTGCCAGCAGCCCCCAACTAGCGTACGAGCAGTACTTC.

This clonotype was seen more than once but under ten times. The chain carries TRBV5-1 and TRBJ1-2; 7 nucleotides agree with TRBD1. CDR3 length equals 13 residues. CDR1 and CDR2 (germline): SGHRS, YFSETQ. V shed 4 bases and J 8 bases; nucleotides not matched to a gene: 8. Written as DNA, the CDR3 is TGCGCCAGCAGCACCTCGACAGGGTGGGGCTACACCTTC. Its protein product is CASSTSTGWGYTF.

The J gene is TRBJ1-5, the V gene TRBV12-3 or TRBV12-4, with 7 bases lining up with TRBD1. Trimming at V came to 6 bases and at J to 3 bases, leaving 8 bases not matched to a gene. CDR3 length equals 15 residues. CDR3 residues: CASRPAGTDNQPQHF. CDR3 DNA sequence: TGTGCCAGCAGACCAGCCGGGACAGACAATCAGCCCCAGCATTTT.

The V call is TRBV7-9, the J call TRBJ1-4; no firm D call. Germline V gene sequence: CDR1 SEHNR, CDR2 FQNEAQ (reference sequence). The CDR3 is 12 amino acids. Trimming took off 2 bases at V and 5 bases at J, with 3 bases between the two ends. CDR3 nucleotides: TGTGCCAGCAGCTTACAAAATGAAAAACTGTTTTTT. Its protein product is CASSLQNEKLFF.

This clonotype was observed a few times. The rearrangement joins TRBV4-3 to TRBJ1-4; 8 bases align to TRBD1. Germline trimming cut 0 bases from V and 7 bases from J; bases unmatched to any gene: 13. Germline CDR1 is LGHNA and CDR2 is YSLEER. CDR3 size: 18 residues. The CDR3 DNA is TGCGCCAGCAGCCAAGAATGGACGTCGGGGACAGGCGGTGAAAAACTGTTTTTT. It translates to CASSQEWTSGTGGEKLFF.

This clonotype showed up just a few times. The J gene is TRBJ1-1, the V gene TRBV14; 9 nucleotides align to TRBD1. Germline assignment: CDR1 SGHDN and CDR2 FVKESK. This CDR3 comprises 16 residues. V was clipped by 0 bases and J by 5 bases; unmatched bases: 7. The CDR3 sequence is CASSQDGTGIRTEAFF. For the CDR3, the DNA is TGTGCCAGCAGCCAAGACGGGACAGGGATACGGACTGAAGCTTTCTTT.

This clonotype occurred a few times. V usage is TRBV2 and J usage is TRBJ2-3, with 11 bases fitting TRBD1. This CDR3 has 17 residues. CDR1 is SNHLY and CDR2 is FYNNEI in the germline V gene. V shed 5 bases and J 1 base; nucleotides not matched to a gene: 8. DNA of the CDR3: TGTGCCAGCAGTTTCTCTAGGACAGGGGGCGGCACAGATACGCAGTATTTT. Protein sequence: CASSFSRTGGGTDTQYF.

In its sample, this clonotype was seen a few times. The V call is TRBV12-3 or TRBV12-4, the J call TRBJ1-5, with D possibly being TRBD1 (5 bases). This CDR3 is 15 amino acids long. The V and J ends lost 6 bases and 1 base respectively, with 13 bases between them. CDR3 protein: CASRGQGLSNQPQHF. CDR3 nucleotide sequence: TGTGCCAGCAGAGGCCAGGGACTGAGCAATCAGCCCCAGCATTTT.

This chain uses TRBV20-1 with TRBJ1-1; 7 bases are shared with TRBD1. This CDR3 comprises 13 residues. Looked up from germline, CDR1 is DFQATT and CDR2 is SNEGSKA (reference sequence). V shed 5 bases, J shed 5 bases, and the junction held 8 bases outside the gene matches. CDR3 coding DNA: TGCAGTGCTCTTAACAGGGGCTGGACTGAAGCTTTCTTT. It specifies CSALNRGWTEAFF.

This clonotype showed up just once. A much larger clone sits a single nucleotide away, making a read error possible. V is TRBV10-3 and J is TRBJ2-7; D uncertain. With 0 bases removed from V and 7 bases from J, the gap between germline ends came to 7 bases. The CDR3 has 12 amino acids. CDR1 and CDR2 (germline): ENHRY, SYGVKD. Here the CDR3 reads CAISESRSEQYF. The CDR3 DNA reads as TGTGCCATCAGTGAGTCGAGGAGTGAGCAGTACTTC.

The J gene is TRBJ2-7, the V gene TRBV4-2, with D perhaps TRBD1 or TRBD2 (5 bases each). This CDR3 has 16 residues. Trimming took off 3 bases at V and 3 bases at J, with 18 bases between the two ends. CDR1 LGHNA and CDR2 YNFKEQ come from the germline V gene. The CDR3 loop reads CASSQTRELRIYEQYF. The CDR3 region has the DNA TGTGCCAGCAGCCAGACCAGGGAGTTGAGAATCTACGAGCAGTACTTC.

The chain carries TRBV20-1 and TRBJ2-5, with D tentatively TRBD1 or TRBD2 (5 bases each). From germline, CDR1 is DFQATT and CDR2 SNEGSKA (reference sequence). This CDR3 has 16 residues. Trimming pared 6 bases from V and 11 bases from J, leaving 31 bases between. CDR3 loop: CSAPEGSATLYNEQYF. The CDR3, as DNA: TGCAGTGCCCCCGAGGGGTCCGCGACCCTCTACAATGAGCAGTACTTC.

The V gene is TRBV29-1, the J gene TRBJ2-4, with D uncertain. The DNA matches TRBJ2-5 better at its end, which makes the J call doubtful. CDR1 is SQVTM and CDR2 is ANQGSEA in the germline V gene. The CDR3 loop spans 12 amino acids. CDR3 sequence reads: CSVVVNQETQYF. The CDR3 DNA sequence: TGCAGCGTTGTGGTCAACCAAGAGACCCAGTACTTC.

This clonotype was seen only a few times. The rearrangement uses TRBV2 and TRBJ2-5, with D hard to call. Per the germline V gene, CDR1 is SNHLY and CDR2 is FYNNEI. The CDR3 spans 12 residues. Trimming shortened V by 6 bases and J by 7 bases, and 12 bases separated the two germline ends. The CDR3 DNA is TGTGCCAGCAGCAACGACGTACGGACCCAGTACTTC. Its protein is CASSNDVRTQYF. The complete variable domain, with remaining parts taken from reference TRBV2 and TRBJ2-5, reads EPEVTQTPSHQVTQMGQEVILRCVPISNHLYFYWYRQILGQKVEFLVSFYNNEISEKSEIFDDQFSVERPDGSNFTLKIRSTKLEDSAMYFCASSNDVRTQYFGPGTRLLVL.

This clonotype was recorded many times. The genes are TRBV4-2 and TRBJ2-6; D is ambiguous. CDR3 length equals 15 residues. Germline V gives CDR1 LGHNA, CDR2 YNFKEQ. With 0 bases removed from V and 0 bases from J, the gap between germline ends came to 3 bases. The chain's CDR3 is CASSQDNSGANVLTF. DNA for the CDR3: TGTGCCAGCAGCCAAGACAACTCTGGGGCCAACGTCCTGACTTTC.

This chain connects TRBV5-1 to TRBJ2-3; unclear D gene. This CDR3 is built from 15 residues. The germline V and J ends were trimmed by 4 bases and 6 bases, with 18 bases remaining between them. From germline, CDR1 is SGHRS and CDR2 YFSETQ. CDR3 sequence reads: CASSMRGRLGDTQYF. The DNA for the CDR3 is TGCGCCAGCAGCATGAGAGGACGGCTAGGGGATACGCAGTATTTT.

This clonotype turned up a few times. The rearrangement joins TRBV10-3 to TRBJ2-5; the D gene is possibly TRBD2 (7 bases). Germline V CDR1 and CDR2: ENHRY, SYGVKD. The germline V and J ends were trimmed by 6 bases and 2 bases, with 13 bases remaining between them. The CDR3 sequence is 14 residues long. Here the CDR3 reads CAISHRDYQETQYF. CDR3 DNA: TGTGCCATCAGCCACAGGGACTATCAAGAGACCCAGTACTTC.

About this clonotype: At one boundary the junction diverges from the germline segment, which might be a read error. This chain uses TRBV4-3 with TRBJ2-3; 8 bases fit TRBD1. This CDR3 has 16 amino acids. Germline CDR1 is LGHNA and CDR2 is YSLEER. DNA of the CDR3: TGCGCCAGCGGCCAAGAGGACGGACAGGGATCGAATTGGCAGTATTTT. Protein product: CASGQEDGQGSNWQYF.